Listed below are T cell receptor beta chains from one sample, sequenced in a study of blood T cell repertoires in COVID-19. Repertoires were generated with immunoSEQ multiplex PCR, while TCRdb's copy carries only in-frame clones and drops some. Here the sample spans 160,000 or so clones, approximately 85% being singletons. The sample taken for sequencing was peripheral blood. The receptors come from an older woman with COVID-19, enrolled during active disease. Each CDR3 is given without its conserved first and last residue. Fields, in order: J gene, V gene, CDR3 protein.

J gene: TRBJ2-3
V gene: TRBV19
CDR3 protein: ASSKPSGGLTDTQY

J gene: TRBJ2-7
V gene: TRBV5-6
CDR3 protein: ASSWQGTYYEQY

J gene: TRBJ1-1
V gene: TRBV29-1
CDR3 protein: SVCRGLNTEAF

J gene: TRBJ1-5
V gene: TRBV2
CDR3 protein: ASSADSNQPQH

J gene: TRBJ2-3
V gene: TRBV4-1
CDR3 protein: ASSDPDSDTQY

J gene: TRBJ2-7
V gene: TRBV28
CDR3 protein: ASSLPTGSSYEQY

J gene: TRBJ1-1
V gene: TRBV2
CDR3 protein: ASSGSRGLAF

J gene: TRBJ1-1
V gene: TRBV27
CDR3 protein: ASSLNRLNTEAF

J gene: TRBJ2-5
V gene: TRBV5-1
CDR3 protein: ASSSAGKETQY

J gene: TRBJ1-1
V gene: TRBV27
CDR3 protein: ASSVGANTEAF

J gene: TRBJ2-2
V gene: TRBV24-1
CDR3 protein: ATSSLRTENTGELF

J gene: TRBJ2-7
V gene: TRBV29-1
CDR3 protein: SVVVAASYEQY

J gene: TRBJ2-2
V gene: TRBV27
CDR3 protein: ASSFWRGGFVGELF

J gene: TRBJ1-1
V gene: TRBV14
CDR3 protein: ASSQVRNTEAF

J gene: TRBJ2-5
V gene: TRBV29-1
CDR3 protein: SVERGQETQY

J gene: TRBJ2-7
V gene: TRBV6-6
CDR3 protein: ASSRSRVHRPGEQY

J gene: TRBJ2-6
V gene: TRBV19
CDR3 protein: ASTLGPGQGMIGANVLT

J gene: TRBJ2-7
V gene: TRBV24-1
CDR3 protein: APSPERRELVYEQY

J gene: TRBJ1-1
V gene: TRBV2
CDR3 protein: ASNREGADTEAF

J gene: TRBJ1-6
V gene: TRBV28
CDR3 protein: ASSASTGANSPLH

J gene: TRBJ1-4
V gene: TRBV7-8
CDR3 protein: ASSPEDRGRRKLF

J gene: TRBJ1-6
V gene: TRBV7-2
CDR3 protein: ASSLRSTGGPRYNSPLH

J gene: TRBJ2-5
V gene: TRBV11-2
CDR3 protein: ASSLVRQGGSETQY

J gene: TRBJ2-2
V gene: TRBV2
CDR3 protein: ASSLLALTGNTGELF

J gene: TRBJ1-1
V gene: TRBV2
CDR3 protein: ASSENRGMNTEAF

J gene: TRBJ1-5
V gene: TRBV5-5
CDR3 protein: ASSFRGLGQPQH

J gene: TRBJ2-3
V gene: TRBV6-2/TRBV6-3
CDR3 protein: ASSYDTGGPGFSTDTQY

J gene: TRBJ2-1
V gene: TRBV5-4
CDR3 protein: ASSFGTGGGDEQF

J gene: TRBJ1-2
V gene: TRBV18
CDR3 protein: ASSPSQEGSYT

J gene: TRBJ2-3
V gene: TRBV2
CDR3 protein: ARQEASTDTQY

J gene: TRBJ1-6
V gene: TRBV2
CDR3 protein: ATHPKKQQENSYNSPLH

J gene: TRBJ2-3
V gene: TRBV5-6
CDR3 protein: ASSLKGVSNSTDTQY

J gene: TRBJ2-1
V gene: TRBV30
CDR3 protein: VLAGGPYNEQF

J gene: TRBJ2-1
V gene: TRBV30
CDR3 protein: AWRGGNPYNEQF

J gene: TRBJ1-2
V gene: TRBV5-1
CDR3 protein: ASSGGVNSDGYT

J gene: TRBJ2-1
V gene: TRBV29-1
CDR3 protein: SADAGTSNNEQF

J gene: TRBJ2-3
V gene: TRBV5-1
CDR3 protein: ASSLRAGGGTDTQY

J gene: TRBJ2-5
V gene: TRBV5-6
CDR3 protein: ASSLRTLARETQY

J gene: TRBJ2-1
V gene: TRBV12-1
CDR3 protein: ASGLVSYNEQF

J gene: TRBJ2-1
V gene: TRBV12-3/TRBV12-4
CDR3 protein: ASSLGTRNEQF

J gene: TRBJ1-1
V gene: TRBV6-5
CDR3 protein: ASSYSYRRIEAF

J gene: TRBJ1-6
V gene: TRBV10-3
CDR3 protein: ATTQDAGTHNSPLH

J gene: TRBJ2-1
V gene: TRBV7-2
CDR3 protein: ASSWGAEIYNEQF

J gene: TRBJ2-1
V gene: TRBV7-2
CDR3 protein: ASLAGPGMNNEQF

J gene: TRBJ2-5
V gene: TRBV10-3
CDR3 protein: AISPNQGAGETQY

J gene: TRBJ2-1
V gene: TRBV6-2/TRBV6-3
CDR3 protein: ASSYSRLNNEQF

J gene: TRBJ2-7
V gene: TRBV2
CDR3 protein: ASSLRQGYEQY

J gene: TRBJ2-5
V gene: TRBV2
CDR3 protein: ASSKDRREETQY

J gene: TRBJ2-1
V gene: TRBV7-3
CDR3 protein: ASTLSPGLDYNEQF

J gene: TRBJ1-5
V gene: TRBV5-4
CDR3 protein: ASSLAPGQTQH

J gene: TRBJ1-1
V gene: TRBV3-1/TRBV3-2
CDR3 protein: ASSQDLTPQGAF

J gene: TRBJ1-3
V gene: TRBV7-9
CDR3 protein: ASREGGGNTIY